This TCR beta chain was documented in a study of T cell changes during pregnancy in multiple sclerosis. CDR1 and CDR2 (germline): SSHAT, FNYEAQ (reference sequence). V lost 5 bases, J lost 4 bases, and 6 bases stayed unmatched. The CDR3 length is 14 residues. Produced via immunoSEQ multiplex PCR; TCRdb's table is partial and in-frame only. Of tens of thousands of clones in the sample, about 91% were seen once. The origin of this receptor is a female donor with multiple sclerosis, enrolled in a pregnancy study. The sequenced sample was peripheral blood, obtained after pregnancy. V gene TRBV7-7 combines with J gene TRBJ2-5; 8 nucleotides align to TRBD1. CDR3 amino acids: CASSAGQGGETQYF. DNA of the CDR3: TGTGCCAGCAGCGCCGGACAGGGCGGAGAGACCCAGTACTTC.